This record covers a single T cell receptor (beta chain). Relapsing-remitting disease, either stable or active, was present in the treatment-naive patients who were the multiple sclerosis controls. V was trimmed by 2 bases and J by 7 bases, leaving 15 bases between them. The germline V gene encodes CDR1 SGHTA and CDR2 FQGNSA. The CDR3 is 15 residues long. The data belong to a study of CD8 T cells in Susac syndrome. It was with random hexamers that roughly 0.5 to 1 ug RNA was reverse transcribed. Amplification of TCR beta CDR3 used immunoSEQ multiplex PCR across 54 Vbeta and 13 Jbeta. One entry per CDR3 protein results from TCRdb running MiXCR on the immunoSEQ multiplex PCR reads. The sample carries about 180,000 distinct CDR3 sequences, around 95% recorded once.

The chain recombines TRBV7-2 with TRBJ2-1; weak D call: TRBD2 (6 bases). The sequence came from a human donor with multiple sclerosis. Specimen: CD4+ T cells from PBMCs. The chain's CDR3 is CASSLYAAGRNEQFF. The CDR3 bases are TGTGCCAGCAGCTTATACGCGGCAGGGAGGAATGAGCAGTTCTTC.